The entry that follows covers one TCR beta chain sequence. The sample comes from a study of control samples from healthy donors and cancer patients. Produced via immunoSEQ multiplex PCR; TCRdb's table is partial and in-frame only. The sample shows more than 120,000 clones, more than 85% of them seen only once. Per the germline V gene, CDR1 is SQVTM and CDR2 is ANQGSEA. The CDR3 length is 13 residues. V was cut by 0 bases and J by 3 bases, with 5 bases left in between. Input material: blood. This TCR came from a man in his thirties or forties in good health. The V gene is TRBV29-1, the J gene TRBJ2-2; D is ambiguous. The chain's CDR3 is CSVEDSYTGELFF. The CDR3 region has the DNA TGCAGCGTTGAAGATTCCTACACCGGGGAGCTGTTTTTT.